Listed below are T cell receptor beta chains from one sample, sequenced in a study of early stage breast cancer tumors. Using immunoSEQ multiplex PCR, the repertoire was profiled, and TCRdb retains in-frame clones only, with some absent. Among around 30,000 clones listed, 74% were seen once. The sample comprised breast tumor tissue. The receptors derive from a person younger than 45 with breast cancer. Each CDR3 is given without its conserved first and last residue.

CDR3aa | j_gene | v_gene
ASSEGRDWDNEQF | TRBJ2-1 | TRBV5-1
ASGAGPFLTDTQY | TRBJ2-3 | TRBV10-2
ASSLSGTSHEQY | TRBJ2-7 | TRBV11-3
ASSPGPGEAF | TRBJ1-1 | TRBV7-9
ASSQQNLYSGNTIY | TRBJ1-3 | TRBV7-9
ASSQTLVYEQY | TRBJ2-7 | TRBV4-2
ASILTSGSWGEQF | TRBJ2-1 | TRBV11-2
ASSDPGQSPRGYT | TRBJ1-2 | TRBV25-1
ASSLHLQETQY | TRBJ2-5 | TRBV11-2
AISEALAGMTGELF | TRBJ2-2 | TRBV10-3